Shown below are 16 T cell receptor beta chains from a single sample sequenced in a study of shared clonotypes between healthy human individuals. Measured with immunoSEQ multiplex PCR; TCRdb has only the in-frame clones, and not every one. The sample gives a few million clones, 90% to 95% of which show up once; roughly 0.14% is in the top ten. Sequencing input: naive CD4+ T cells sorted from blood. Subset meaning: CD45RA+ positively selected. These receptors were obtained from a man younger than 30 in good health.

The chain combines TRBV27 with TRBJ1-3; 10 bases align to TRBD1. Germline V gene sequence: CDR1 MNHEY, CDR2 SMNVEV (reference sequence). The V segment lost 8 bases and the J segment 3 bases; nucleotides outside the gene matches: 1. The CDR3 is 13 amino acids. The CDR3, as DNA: TGTGCCAGCGGGACAGGGGATGGAAACACCATATATTTT. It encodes CASGTGDGNTIYF.

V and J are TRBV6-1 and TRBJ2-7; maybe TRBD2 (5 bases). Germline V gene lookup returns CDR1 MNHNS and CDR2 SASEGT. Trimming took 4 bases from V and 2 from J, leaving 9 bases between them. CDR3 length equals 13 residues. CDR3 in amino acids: CASSVEETYEQYF. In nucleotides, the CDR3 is TGTGCCAGCAGTGTGGAGGAAACCTACGAGCAGTACTTC.

In DNA form, the CDR3 reads TGTGCCAGCAGCGTAGCCGGGACTAATGGCTACACCTTC. It encodes CASSVAGTNGYTF. The rearrangement joins TRBV9 to TRBJ1-2; D is possibly TRBD1 (5 bases). CDR3 length: 13 residues. Trimming removed 0 bases from V and 6 bases from J, with 9 bases in between. The germline V gene has CDR1 SGDLS and CDR2 YYNGEE.

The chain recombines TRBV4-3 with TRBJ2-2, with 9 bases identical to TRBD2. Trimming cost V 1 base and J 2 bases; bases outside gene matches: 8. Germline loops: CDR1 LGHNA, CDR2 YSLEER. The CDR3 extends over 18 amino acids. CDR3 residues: CASSQVYFLAGNTGELFF. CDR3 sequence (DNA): TGCGCCAGCAGCCAAGTCTATTTTCTAGCGGGAAACACCGGGGAGCTGTTTTTT.

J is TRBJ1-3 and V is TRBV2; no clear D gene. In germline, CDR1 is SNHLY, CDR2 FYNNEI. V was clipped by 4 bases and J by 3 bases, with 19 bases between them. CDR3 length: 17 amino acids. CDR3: CASSVLGWEFGGNTIYF. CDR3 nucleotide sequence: TGTGCCAGCAGTGTATTGGGCTGGGAATTCGGTGGAAACACCATATATTTT. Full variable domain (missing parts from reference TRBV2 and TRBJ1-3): EPEVTQTPSHQVTQMGQEVILRCVPISNHLYFYWYRQILGQKVEFLVSFYNNEISEKSEIFDDQFSVERPDGSNFTLKIRSTKLEDSAMYFCASSVLGWEFGGNTIYFGEGSWLTVV.

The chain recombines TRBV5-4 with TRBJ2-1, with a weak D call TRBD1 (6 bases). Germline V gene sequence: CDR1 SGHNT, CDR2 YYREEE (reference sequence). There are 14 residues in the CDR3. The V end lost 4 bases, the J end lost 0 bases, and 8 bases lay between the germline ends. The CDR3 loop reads CASSRGGSYNEQFF. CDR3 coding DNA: TGTGCCAGCAGCCGAGGGGGCTCCTACAATGAGCAGTTCTTC.

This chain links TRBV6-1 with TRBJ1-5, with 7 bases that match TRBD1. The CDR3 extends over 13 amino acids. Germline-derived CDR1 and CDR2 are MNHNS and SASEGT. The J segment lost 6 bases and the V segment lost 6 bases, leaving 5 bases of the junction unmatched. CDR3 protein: CASRMGQFQPQHF. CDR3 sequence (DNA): TGTGCCAGCAGAATGGGACAGTTTCAGCCCCAGCATTTT.

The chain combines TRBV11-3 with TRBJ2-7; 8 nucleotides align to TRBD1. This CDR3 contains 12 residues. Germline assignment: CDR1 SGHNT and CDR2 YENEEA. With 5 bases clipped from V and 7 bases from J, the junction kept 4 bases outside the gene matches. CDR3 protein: CASSVQGGEQYF. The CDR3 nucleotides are TGTGCCAGCAGCGTACAGGGGGGAGAGCAGTACTTC.

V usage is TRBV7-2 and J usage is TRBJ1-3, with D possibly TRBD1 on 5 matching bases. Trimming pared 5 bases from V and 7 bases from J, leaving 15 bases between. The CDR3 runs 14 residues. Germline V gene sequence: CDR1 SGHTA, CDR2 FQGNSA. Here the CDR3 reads CASSTRDLKNTIYF. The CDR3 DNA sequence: TGTGCCAGCAGCACCCGGGACCTGAAGAACACCATATATTTT.

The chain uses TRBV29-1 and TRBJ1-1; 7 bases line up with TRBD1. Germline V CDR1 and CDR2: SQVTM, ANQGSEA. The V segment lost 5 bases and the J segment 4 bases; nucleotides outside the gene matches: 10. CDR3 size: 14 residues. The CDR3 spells CSVIASTGFTEAFF. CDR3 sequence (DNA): TGCAGCGTTATCGCATCGACAGGGTTCACTGAAGCTTTCTTT.

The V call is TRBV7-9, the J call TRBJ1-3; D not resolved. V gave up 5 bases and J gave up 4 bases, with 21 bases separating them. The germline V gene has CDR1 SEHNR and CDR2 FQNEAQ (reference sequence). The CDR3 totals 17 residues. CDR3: CASSPGPSDPSGNTIYF. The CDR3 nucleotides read TGTGCCAGCAGCCCGGGCCCCTCCGACCCATCCGGAAACACCATATATTTT.

The CDR3 bases are TGTGCCAGCAGCATAAACAATGAGCAGTTCTTC. Translating it yields CASSINNEQFF. The chain recombines TRBV7-2 with TRBJ2-1, with D uncertain. The CDR3 is 11 residues long. With 5 bases removed from V and 5 bases from J, the gap between germline ends came to 4 bases. The germline V gene has CDR1 SGHTA and CDR2 FQGNSA.

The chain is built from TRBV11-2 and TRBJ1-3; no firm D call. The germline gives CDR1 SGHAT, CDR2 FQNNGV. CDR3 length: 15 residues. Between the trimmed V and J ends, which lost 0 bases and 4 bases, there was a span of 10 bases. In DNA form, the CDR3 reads TGTGCCAGCAGCTTAGACGCTCGAGTGGGAAACACCATATATTTT. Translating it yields CASSLDARVGNTIYF.

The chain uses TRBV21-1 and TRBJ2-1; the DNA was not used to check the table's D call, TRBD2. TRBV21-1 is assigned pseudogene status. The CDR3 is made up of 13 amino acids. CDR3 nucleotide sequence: TGTGCCAGCAGCCGCGCTGTCTACAATGAGCAGTTCTTC. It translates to CASSRAVYNEQFF.

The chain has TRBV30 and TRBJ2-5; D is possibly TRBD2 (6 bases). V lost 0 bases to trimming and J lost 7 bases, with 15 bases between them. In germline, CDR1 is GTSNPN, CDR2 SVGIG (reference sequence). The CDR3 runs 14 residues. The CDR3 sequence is CAWSVRGGGGTQYF. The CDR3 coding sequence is TGTGCCTGGAGTGTACGGGGAGGCGGTGGGACCCAGTACTTC.

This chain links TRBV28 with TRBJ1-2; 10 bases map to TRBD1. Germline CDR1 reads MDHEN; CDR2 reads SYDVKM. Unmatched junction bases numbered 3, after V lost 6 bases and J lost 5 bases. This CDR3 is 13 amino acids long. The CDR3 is CASRTGGHYGYTF. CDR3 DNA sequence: TGTGCCAGCAGGACAGGGGGCCATTATGGCTACACCTTC.